The source of this TCR beta chain is a study of blood T cell repertoires in COVID-19 (TCRdb year 2020). In terms of the full investigation: Collaborator samples came from the United States, Italy and Spain and covered acute and convalescent phases of COVID-19. The material from the prospective study consisted of cDNA or gDNA derived from T cells, B-cell-depleted T cells, or PBMCs. The dataset comprised deeply sampled blood TCRbeta repertoires from subjects exposed to, actively infected with, or recovered from COVID-19. A freely available public database, intended as a resource for researchers studying the immune response to SARS-CoV-2, is where the repertoires were released. Samples came from the ongoing ImmuneRACE study (first 160 participants) plus 1,254 subjects from 6 global collaborators. The sample metadata nearly always contained a de-identified subject ID, COVID-19 status, age in years and sex. Where available, HLA class I and class II types were obtained from metadata supplied by the sample provider rather than from assay-based typing. Overall study results and their limits: The quantity of clinical and demographic metadata differed by source and by participant and was supplied without curation.

Note on this clone: No cognate antigen has been identified for it. One base away there is no much larger clone; base qualities are not given.

The collaborating institutions used their own protocols to collect whole blood in K2EDTA tubes. For TCRbeta analysis, collaborators shipped samples as frozen whole blood, isolated PBMCs, or DNA extracted from either of those sample types. TCRbeta CDR3 regions were amplified from genomic DNA using the immunoSEQ Assay, a bias-controlled multiplex PCR. Processing in the source paper ran as follows. The number of nucleated cells in each sample was estimated by amplification of reference gene primers within the assay. To quantify the absolute abundance of each unique TCRbeta CDR3 rearrangement, sequence reads were collapsed and filtered. For each sample, productive Simpson clonality was calculated as the square root of Simpson's diversity index over productive rearrangements. TCRdb re-hosts the immuneACCESS table, in-frame sequences only. Its copies lack some clones; in the studies checked, an unresolved V gene accounts for under half of them, and the cause for the rest is not known. From that table come the V and J calls and clone size; the DNA was used to work out D and trimming. The sample table lists 380,000 or so clones, around 92% of them with a count of one. The ten largest clonotypes hold 0.95% to 1.5% of the sample.

According to the germline V gene (reference sequence), CDR1 reads MNHNY and CDR2 reads SVGAGI. Deletion took 4 bases off V and 4 bases off J, with a span of 14 bases between the germline ends. The CDR3 sequence holds 15 residues, the cysteine and phenylalanine included. Left in the record is the CDR3 DNA by itself, 45 bases read in frame from the first base. The chain uses TRBV6-6 and TRBJ1-3; the D gene is possibly TRBD1, with 6 bases matching. This sequence originates from a man in his forties or fifties with acute or convalescent COVID-19. Sequencing used peripheral blood. CDR3 sequence: CASSSFNRAGNTIYF. The nucleotide sequence is given as TGTGCCAGCAGTTCGTTTAACAGGGCCGGAAACACCATATATTTT.